The entry that follows covers one T cell receptor (beta chain) sequence. This entry comes from a study of technical replicates of blood from a handful of donors. The V gene lost 4 bases and the J gene lost 7 bases, with 20 bases spanning the gap. Germline values: CDR1 LGHNA, CDR2 YNFKEQ. The CDR3 length is 15 residues. TCRdb keeps only in-frame clones here, not all; method: immunoSEQ multiplex PCR. Of some 80,000 clones in the sample, about 95% were seen once. The V and J genes are TRBV4-2 and TRBJ2-7; a possible D gene is TRBD2 (5 bases). Sequencing input: T cells isolated from PBMCs. The origin of this receptor is a human donor in good health. Here the CDR3 reads CASSPPTEYTGEQYF. The DNA of the CDR3 is TGTGCCAGCAGCCCTCCCACGGAGTATACGGGGGAGCAGTACTTC.